Listed below are T cell receptor beta chains from one sample, sequenced in a study of T cells in Graves' hyperthyroidism and ophthalmopathy. TCRdb re-called the multiplex PCR reads through MiXCR, storing one row per CDR3 protein. The profile shows 500,000 to 800,000 distinct CDR3 sequences, less than 45% of them singletons. The sequenced sample consisted of peripheral blood or thyroid tissue (not recorded which). The receptors originated from an adult man with Graves' disease, either hyperthyroidism or ophthalmopathy (not recorded which). Each CDR3 is given with its conserved first and last residue. Each record gives: D gene, V gene, clone size, J gene, CDR3 DNA, CDR3 protein. D genes are given only for firm matches. Where a row states a size, it is once, few, many or the class of an expanded clone; other rows omit it.

>NA|TRBV6-5|NA|TRBJ1-5
TGTGCCAGCAGTCACCCGTACATAAAGGGTTGGGTGAGCAATCAGCCCCAGCATTTT
CASSHPYIKGWVSNQPQHF
>TRBD2|TRBV20-1|NA|TRBJ2-5
TGCAGTGCTGTCAGGCTAGCGGGCCTAGACCAAGAGACCCAGTACTTC
CSAVRLAGLDQETQYF
>TRBD1|TRBV7-9|few|TRBJ2-2
TGTGCCAGCAGCCACGGACAGGGGAACACCGGGGAGCTGTTTTTT
CASSHGQGNTGELFF
>TRBD2|TRBV6-1|few|TRBJ2-5
TGTGCCAGCAGAGAAGCGGGAGGGCAAGAGACCCAGTACTTC
CASREAGGQETQYF
>NA|TRBV9|few|TRBJ1-1
TGTGCCAGCAGCCCTCCCGCCGGACGGAGAAACACTGAAGCTTTCTTT
CASSPPAGRRNTEAFF
>TRBD1|TRBV6-6|NA|TRBJ2-6
TGTGCCAGCAGTTATTGGGGACAGACCGTCTCTGGGGCCAACGTCCTGACTTTC
CASSYWGQTVSGANVLTF
>TRBD1|TRBV12-3/TRBV12-4|few|TRBJ1-1
TGTGCCAGCGGTCAGGGGGCCGGCGGGAACACTGAAGCTTTCTTT
CASGQGAGGNTEAFF
>NA|TRBV19|NA|TRBJ1-2
TGTGCCAGTAGTATAGGACGGCACTATGGCTACACCTTC
CASSIGRHYGYTF
>NA|TRBV2|many|TRBJ2-2
TGTGCCAGCAGTGAAGCGATAGGGTTACCCACCGGGGAGCTGTTTTTT
CASSEAIGLPTGELFF
>NA|TRBV20-1|many|TRBJ1-5
TGCAGTGCTAGGGAGCCGGGGAGCAATCAGCCCCAGCATTTT
CSAREPGSNQPQHF
>NA|TRBV5-1|NA|TRBJ1-1
TGCGCCAGCAGCCCAGTCGGGGGGCAGGATGAAGCTTTCTTT
CASSPVGGQDEAFF
>TRBD1|TRBV10-3|NA|TRBJ2-5
TGTGCCATCAATCGACACGGACAGGGGGTTGAGACCCAGTACTTC
CAINRHGQGVETQYF
>NA|TRBV24-1|many|TRBJ1-2
TGTGCCACCAGTGACTGGACAGAGTCCTATGGCTACACCTTC
CATSDWTESYGYTF
>NA|TRBV29-1|many|TRBJ1-2
TGCAGCGTTGTTCGGCGGAACTATGGCTACACCTTC
CSVVRRNYGYTF
>TRBD1|TRBV29-1|NA|TRBJ1-1
TGCCTGGGACAGTGGGGAAAGAACACTGAAGCTTTCTTT
CLGQWGKNTEAFF
>NA|TRBV4-2|NA|TRBJ2-2
TGTGCCAGCAGCGTCATGGGGGCGAACACCGGGGAGCTGTTTTTT
CASSVMGANTGELFF
>TRBD1|TRBV29-1|NA|TRBJ2-7
TGCAGCTCACCACCAGGGGGTGAGCAGTACTTC
CSSPPGGEQYF
>NA|TRBV29-1|many|TRBJ1-2
TGCAGCGATGAAGGGGACTATGGCTACACCTTC
CSDEGDYGYTF
>NA|TRBV7-9|NA|TRBJ1-1
TGTGCCAGCAGCAGGGGACTTGTTAAAGTCACTGAAGCTTTCTTT
CASSRGLVKVTEAFF
>NA|TRBV24-1|NA|TRBJ1-5
TGTGCCACCGCGCCGGGGGTGCAGCCCCAGCATTTT
CATAPGVQPQHF
>NA|TRBV12-3/TRBV12-4|NA|TRBJ1-2
TGTGCCAGCAGTTTGTATCCGGCTGGGACCGACTCATATGGCTACACCTTC
CASSLYPAGTDSYGYTF
>NA|TRBV7-9|many|TRBJ1-6
TGTGCCAGCACCCCGGGCGAAAATTCACCCCTCCACTTT
CASTPGENSPLHF